The next 28 T cell receptor beta chains were all read from a single sample in a study of T-cell reconstitution after alpha-beta-depleted transplantation in children. For TCRbeta, the library was prepared with unique molecular identifiers. TCRdb analysed the PCR reads with MiXCR anew, one entry per CDR3 protein. Here the sample spans about 540,000 distinct CDR3 sequences, about 17% being singletons. The sample consisted of PBMCs from the stem cell graft donor, taken from the stem cell graft. These receptors all come from a human donor who donated a stem cell graft to a child with acute lymphoblastic leukemia.

This clonotype was recorded a few times. This chain joins TRBV5-1 and TRBJ2-7; 10 bases fit TRBD1. V trimming: 3 bases; J trimming: 2 bases; junction bases outside the gene matches: 8. This CDR3 region has 16 residues. CDR1 and CDR2 from the germline V gene are SGHRS and YFSETQ. The CDR3 DNA reads as TGCGCCAGCAGCTCCGTCCGGGACAGGGGCACCTACGAGCAGTACTTC. Translated: CASSSVRDRGTYEQYF.

The chain links TRBV4-1 to TRBJ2-5, with 10 bases matching TRBD2. This CDR3 has 16 residues. CDR1 is MGHRA, CDR2 YSYEKL, per germline. V dropped 4 bases and J dropped 4; count of bases not matched to a gene: 9. CDR3 region: CASSLLASGRTETQYF. The CDR3 DNA sequence: TGCGCCAGCAGCCTCCTCGCTAGCGGGAGAACAGAGACCCAGTACTTC.

In its sample, this clonotype was seen a few times. CDR3 DNA: TGCAGTGCTATACTCAGGGGGCGGTCTGGAAACACCATATATTTT. The encoded protein is CSAILRGRSGNTIYF. This chain uses TRBV20-1 with TRBJ1-3; 8 positions match TRBD1. The trim removed 4 bases at V and 1 base at J, leaving 6 bases unmatched. The CDR3 covers 15 residues. Per the germline V gene, CDR1 is DFQATT and CDR2 is SNEGSKA (reference sequence).

The chain recombines TRBV13 with TRBJ2-2; D possibly corresponds to TRBD2 (6 bases). Trimming stripped 5 bases from V and 6 bases from J, with 13 bases between. The CDR3 covers 14 residues. Germline V lookup: CDR1 PRHDT, CDR2 FYEKMQ (reference sequence). The CDR3 protein is CASSRRAGPGELFF. For the CDR3, the DNA is TGTGCCAGCAGCCGGAGGGCCGGCCCCGGGGAGCTGTTTTTT.

This clonotype occurred a few times. The gene calls are TRBV20-1 and TRBJ1-1, with D hard to call. Germline-derived CDR1 and CDR2 are DFQATT and SNEGSKA (reference sequence). V lost 0 bases and J lost 1, with 12 bases in between. The CDR3 runs 15 residues. In DNA, the CDR3 is TGCAGTGCTAGAGAAGCGGGATTCGCGAACACTGAAGCTTTCTTT. Amino acids: CSAREAGFANTEAFF.

This rearrangement joins TRBV29-1 to TRBJ2-7; unclear D gene. Trimming removed 5 bases at V and 2 bases at J, with 10 bases between. Germline CDR1 SQVTM, CDR2 ANQGSEA. The CDR3 is made up of 12 amino acids. CDR3 bases: TGCAGCGTTCTGGACGGAACCTACGAGCAGTACTTC. It codes for CSVLDGTYEQYF.

This clonotype was counted between two and nine times. The chain recombines TRBV18 with TRBJ2-1; 9 positions agree with TRBD1. Losses at the gene ends were 4 bases for V and 6 bases for J; bases not matched to a gene: 10. The CDR3 consists of 16 residues. The germline CDR1 and CDR2 sequences are KGHSH and LQKENI. The CDR3 DNA reads TGTGCCAGCTCACTTCCGGGGACAGGGCTTAGCAATGAGCAGTTCTTC. Residues: CASSLPGTGLSNEQFF.

The chain couples TRBV24-1 to TRBJ2-5; 7 bases agree with TRBD1. The CDR3 consists of 16 residues. CDR1 is KGHDR, CDR2 SFDVKD, per germline. Trimming cost V 4 bases and J 6 bases; bases outside gene matches: 13. Written as DNA, the CDR3 is TGTGCCACCAGTGACCTATCCGAGGCAGGGGGAAAGACCCAGTACTTC. Its translation is CATSDLSEAGGKTQYF.

The rearrangement uses TRBV7-9 and TRBJ2-1; D remains unclear. Germline CDR1 SEHNR, CDR2 FQNEAQ (reference sequence). The CDR3 contains 15 residues. Trimming pared 1 base from V and 2 bases from J, leaving 9 bases between. DNA for the CDR3: TGTGCCAGCAGCTTAGAGGCCAGACCCTACAATGAGCAGTTCTTC. Its protein product is CASSLEARPYNEQFF.

This clonotype was seen more than once but under ten times. The chain has TRBV9 and TRBJ2-1, with a tentative D call TRBD2 (5 bases). The CDR3 runs to 15 residues. Germline loops: CDR1 SGDLS, CDR2 YYNGEE. V lost 3 bases, J lost 3 bases, and 13 bases lay in between. CDR3 bases: TGTGCCAGCAGCGCAGAGGAGGCCCTCTACAATGAGCAGTTCTTC. It is translated as CASSAEEALYNEQFF.

This clonotype was counted only a few times. The V call is TRBV6-1, the J call TRBJ1-5; D gene ambiguous. Germline-derived CDR1 and CDR2 are MNHNS and SASEGT. V was clipped by 11 bases and J by 6 bases, with 11 bases between them. The CDR3 sequence is 11 residues long. CDR3 bases: TGTGCCGGCGGGGAGTTTCAGCCCCAGCATTTT. This codes for CAGGEFQPQHF.

The V call is TRBV3-1, the J call TRBJ2-3; D not resolved. There are 15 residues in the CDR3. Looked up from germline, CDR1 is LGHDT and CDR2 is YNNKEL (reference sequence). Deletions cut 1 base from V and 0 bases from J, with 8 bases between. The chain's CDR3 is CASSQVRRSTDTQYF. The CDR3 coding sequence is TGTGCCAGCAGCCAAGTGCGCAGGAGCACAGATACGCAGTATTTT.

This chain links TRBV5-1 with TRBJ2-7, with 9 bases fitting TRBD1. The CDR3 runs 14 residues. Germline V CDR1 and CDR2: SGHRS, YFSETQ. V shed 3 bases, J shed 5 bases, and the junction held 6 bases outside the gene matches. Here the CDR3 reads CASSSSQGADEQYF. The CDR3 nucleotides are TGCGCCAGCAGCTCCTCACAGGGGGCGGACGAGCAGTACTTC.

The DNA of the CDR3 is TGCGCCAGCAGAGACCGGGACACTGTACAAGAGACCCAGTACTTC. This gives the protein CASRDRDTVQETQYF. The rearrangement links TRBV5-1 to TRBJ2-5, with a weak D call TRBD1 (6 bases). V lost 5 bases to trimming and J lost 2 bases, with 16 bases between them. The V gene's germline CDR1 is SGHRS and CDR2 YFSETQ. This CDR3 is built from 15 residues.

This clonotype has more than one count but fewer than ten. This chain joins TRBV12-3 or TRBV12-4 and TRBJ2-7; possible D gene TRBD2, 6 bases. The CDR3 spans 13 residues. Deletions cut 8 bases from V and 2 bases from J, with 13 bases between. CDR3 DNA: TGTGCCAGCGGGCGGTCGGGGGCCTACGAGCAGTACTTC. It specifies CASGRSGAYEQYF.

This clonotype has only a few counts. The chain is built from TRBV20-1 and TRBJ2-3, with 7 bases that match TRBD1. Germline lookup yields CDR1 DFQATT and CDR2 SNEGSKA (reference sequence). CDR3 length equals 14 residues. V dropped 6 bases and J dropped 0; count of bases not matched to a gene: 6. CDR3 coding DNA: TGCAGTGCCGCCTCGACAGGGAGCACAGATACGCAGTATTTT. This encodes CSAASTGSTDTQYF.

This clonotype occurred a few times. The rearrangement links TRBV27 to TRBJ2-3; D possibly corresponds to TRBD2 (5 bases). The CDR3 has 15 amino acids. V gave up 5 bases and J gave up 1 base, with 13 bases separating them. Germline V gene data show CDR1 as MNHEY and CDR2 as SMNVEV (reference sequence). CDR3 DNA: TGTGCCAGCAGTCTCATTGACGGGGGCACAGATACGCAGTATTTT. Amino acid sequence: CASSLIDGGTDTQYF.

The CDR3 sequence is CASSQDPAGREPAEQYF. The CDR3 DNA reads as TGTGCCAGCAGCCAAGATCCTGCAGGGCGGGAGCCAGCCGAGCAGTACTTC. This rearrangement joins TRBV3-1 to TRBJ2-7; 7 positions match TRBD2. CDR1 LGHDT and CDR2 YNNKEL come from the germline V gene (reference sequence). The CDR3 runs to 17 residues. J gave up 6 bases and V 0 bases, and 14 bases lay outside the gene matches.

This clonotype was found a few times. The CDR3 sequence is CASVYTGGNEQFF. The DNA of the CDR3 is TGTGCCAGCGTATATACAGGGGGCAATGAGCAGTTCTTC. The chain recombines TRBV5-6 with TRBJ2-1; 8 nucleotides line up with TRBD1. The CDR3 runs to 13 residues. Germline V gives CDR1 SGHDT, CDR2 YYEEEE. With 7 bases clipped from V and 6 bases from J, the junction kept 6 bases outside the gene matches.

Only a few counts were recorded for this clonotype. The chain recombines TRBV27 with TRBJ2-3; 8 positions agree with TRBD2. Unmatched junction bases numbered 11, after V lost 6 bases and J lost 0 bases. This CDR3 has 17 residues. The germline CDR1 and CDR2 sequences are MNHEY and SMNVEV (reference sequence). The CDR3 protein is CASSPTTSGYSTDTQYF. In DNA form, the CDR3 reads TGTGCCAGCAGCCCTACCACTAGCGGTTATAGCACAGATACGCAGTATTTT.

The chain joins TRBV9 to TRBJ1-5, with a possible D match to TRBD1 (5 bases). The V end was cut by 0 bases, the J end by 7 bases, with 14 bases between. This CDR3 region has 15 residues. From germline, CDR1 is SGDLS and CDR2 YYNGEE. The CDR3 bases are TGTGCCAGCAGCGTAGGAGGGGCTGTGGGGCAGCCCCAGCATTTT. Its protein product is CASSVGGAVGQPQHF.

This clonotype was observed a handful of times. J is TRBJ2-5 and V is TRBV5-6; 7 bases agree with TRBD1. The CDR3 contains 15 residues. Germline V gene data show CDR1 as SGHDT and CDR2 as YYEEEE. V shed 4 bases, J shed 4 bases, and the junction held 10 bases outside the gene matches. As DNA, the CDR3 is TGTGCCAGCAGCCACTCAGGGGGTACGGGAGAGACCCAGTACTTC. Protein product: CASSHSGGTGETQYF.

This clonotype has a count of ten or more. The rearrangement joins TRBV5-1 to TRBJ1-1, with 7 bases identical to TRBD1. Germline V CDR1 and CDR2: SGHRS, YFSETQ. J was trimmed by 0 bases and V by 2 bases; bases with no gene match: 4. This CDR3 is built from 15 residues. CDR3 in DNA: TGCGCCAGCAGCTTAGACAGGGAATTGAACACTGAAGCTTTCTTT. Translated: CASSLDRELNTEAFF.

This clonotype was counted between two and nine times. The chain employs TRBV6-2 or TRBV6-3 and TRBJ1-5, with a weak D call TRBD1 (6 bases). CDR1 MNHEY and CDR2 SVGEGT come from the germline V gene. Trimming shortened V by 2 bases and J by 1 base, and 12 bases separated the two germline ends. The CDR3 is 16 residues long. CDR3 protein: CASSYRDTRSNQPQHF. The CDR3, as DNA: TGTGCCAGCAGTTACCGGGACACAAGAAGCAATCAGCCCCAGCATTTT.

This clonotype was seen a few times. The chain joins TRBV25-1 to TRBJ1-1; TRBD1 matches at 9 bases. This CDR3 is 13 amino acids long. From germline, CDR1 is MGHDK and CDR2 SYGVNS. V lost 9 bases, J lost 4 bases, and 6 bases stayed unmatched. The CDR3 nucleotides read TGTGCCAGTGAACAGGGGGCGAGCACTGAAGCTTTCTTT. It translates to CASEQGASTEAFF.

The rearrangement uses TRBV20-1 and TRBJ2-1; D not resolved. The CDR3 consists of 15 residues. Germline loops: CDR1 DFQATT, CDR2 SNEGSKA (reference sequence). Trimming cost V 0 bases and J 4 bases, with 13 bases left between them. CDR3 DNA sequence: TGCAGTGCTAGAGAGTCAGTGGAGCTTTACAATGAGCAGTTCTTC. It is translated as CSARESVELYNEQFF.

This clonotype turned up a few times. The rearrangement uses TRBV7-3 and TRBJ1-2; maybe TRBD1 (5 bases). The CDR3 spans 16 residues. Deletions cut 4 bases from V and 6 bases from J, with 21 bases between. Germline V gene lookup returns CDR1 SGHTA and CDR2 FQGTGA. CDR3 bases: TGTGCCAGCAGCTCCGCGATCAGCCGGGGCCCGGATGGCTACACCTTC. Its protein product is CASSSAISRGPDGYTF. Variable domain in full (rest from reference TRBV7-3 and TRBJ1-2): GAGVSQTPSNKVTEKGKYVELRCDPISGHTALYWYRQSLGQGPEFLIYFQGTGAADDSGLPNDRFFAVRPEGSVSTLKIQRTERGDSAVYLCASSSAISRGPDGYTFGSGTRLTVV.

The CDR3 DNA follows: TGCGCCAGCGTTGGGACTAGCAGCCACAATGAGCAGTTCTTC. Protein sequence: CASVGTSSHNEQFF. The chain carries TRBV5-1 and TRBJ2-1; 9 nucleotides match TRBD2. Germline CDR1 reads SGHRS; CDR2 reads YFSETQ. The CDR3 extends over 14 amino acids. V was pared by 7 bases and J by 5 bases, with 7 bases of the junction left unmatched.